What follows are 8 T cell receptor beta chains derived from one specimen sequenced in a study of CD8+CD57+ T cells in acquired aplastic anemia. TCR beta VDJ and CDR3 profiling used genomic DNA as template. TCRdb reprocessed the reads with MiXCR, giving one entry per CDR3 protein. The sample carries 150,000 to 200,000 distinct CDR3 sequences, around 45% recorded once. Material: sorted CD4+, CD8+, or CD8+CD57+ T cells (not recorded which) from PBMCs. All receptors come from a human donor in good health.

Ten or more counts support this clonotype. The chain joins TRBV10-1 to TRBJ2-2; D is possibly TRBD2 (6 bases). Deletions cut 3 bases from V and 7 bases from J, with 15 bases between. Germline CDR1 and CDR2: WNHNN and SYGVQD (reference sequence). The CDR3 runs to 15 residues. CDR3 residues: CASSEGSSAVGELFF. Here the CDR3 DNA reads TGCGCCAGCAGTGAAGGGTCTAGCGCGGTCGGGGAGCTGTTTTTT.

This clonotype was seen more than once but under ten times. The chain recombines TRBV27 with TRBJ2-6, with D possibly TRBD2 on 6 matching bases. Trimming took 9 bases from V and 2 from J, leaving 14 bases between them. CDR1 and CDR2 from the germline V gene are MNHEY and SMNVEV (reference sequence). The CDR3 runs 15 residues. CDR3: CASLPGDPGANVLTF. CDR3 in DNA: TGTGCCAGTCTCCCGGGGGACCCTGGGGCCAACGTCCTGACTTTC.

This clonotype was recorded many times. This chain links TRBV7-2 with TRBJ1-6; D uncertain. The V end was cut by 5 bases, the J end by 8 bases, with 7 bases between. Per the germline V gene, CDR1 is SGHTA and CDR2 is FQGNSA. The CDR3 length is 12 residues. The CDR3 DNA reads TGTGCCAGCAGCACTCATTATTCACCCCTCCACTTT. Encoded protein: CASSTHYSPLHF. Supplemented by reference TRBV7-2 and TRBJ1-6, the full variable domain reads GAGVSQSPSNKVTEKGKDVELRCDPISGHTALYWYRQSLGQGLEFLIYFQGNSAPDKSGLPSDRFSAERTGGSVSTLTIQRTQQEDSAVYLCASSTHYSPLHFGNGTRLTVT.

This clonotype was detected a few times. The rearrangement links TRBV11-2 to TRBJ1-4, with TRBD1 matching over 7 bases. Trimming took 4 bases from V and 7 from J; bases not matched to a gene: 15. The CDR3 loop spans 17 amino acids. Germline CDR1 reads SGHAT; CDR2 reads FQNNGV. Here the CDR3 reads CASSSTGVRALREKLFF. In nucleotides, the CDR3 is TGTGCCAGCAGCTCTACAGGGGTCCGGGCTTTGCGTGAAAAACTGTTTTTT.

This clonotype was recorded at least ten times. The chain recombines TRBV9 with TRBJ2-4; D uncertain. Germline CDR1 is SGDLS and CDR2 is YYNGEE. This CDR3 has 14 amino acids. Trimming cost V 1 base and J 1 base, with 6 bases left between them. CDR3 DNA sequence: TGTGCCAGCAGCGTACCCGGGGCCAAAAACATTCAGTACTTC. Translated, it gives CASSVPGAKNIQYF.

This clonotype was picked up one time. This CDR3 is CASSTLEGTEAFF. The CDR3 DNA follows: TGTGCCAGTAGTACTCTCGAAGGCACTGAAGCTTTCTTT. The J gene is TRBJ1-1, the V gene TRBV19; D is unresolved. Germline loops: CDR1 LNHDA, CDR2 SQIVND (reference sequence). This CDR3 region has 13 residues. Trimming shortened V by 4 bases and J by 4 bases, and 10 bases separated the two germline ends.

For the CDR3, the DNA is TGTGCCAGCAGGTCACAGGGGACGAGCACCGGGGAGCTGTTTTTT. It yields the protein CASRSQGTSTGELFF. The chain recombines TRBV3-1 with TRBJ2-2; 7 bases fit TRBD1. In germline, CDR1 is LGHDT, CDR2 YNNKEL (reference sequence). CDR3 length: 15 residues. V lost 6 bases and J lost 4; bases outside the gene matches: 8.

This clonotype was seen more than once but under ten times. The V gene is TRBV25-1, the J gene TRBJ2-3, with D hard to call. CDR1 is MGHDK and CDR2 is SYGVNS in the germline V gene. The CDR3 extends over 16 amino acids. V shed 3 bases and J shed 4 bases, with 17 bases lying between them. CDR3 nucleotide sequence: TGTGCCAGCAGTGACGGGCAGGTGGGCCCCTCAGATACGCAGTATTTT. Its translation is CASSDGQVGPSDTQYF.